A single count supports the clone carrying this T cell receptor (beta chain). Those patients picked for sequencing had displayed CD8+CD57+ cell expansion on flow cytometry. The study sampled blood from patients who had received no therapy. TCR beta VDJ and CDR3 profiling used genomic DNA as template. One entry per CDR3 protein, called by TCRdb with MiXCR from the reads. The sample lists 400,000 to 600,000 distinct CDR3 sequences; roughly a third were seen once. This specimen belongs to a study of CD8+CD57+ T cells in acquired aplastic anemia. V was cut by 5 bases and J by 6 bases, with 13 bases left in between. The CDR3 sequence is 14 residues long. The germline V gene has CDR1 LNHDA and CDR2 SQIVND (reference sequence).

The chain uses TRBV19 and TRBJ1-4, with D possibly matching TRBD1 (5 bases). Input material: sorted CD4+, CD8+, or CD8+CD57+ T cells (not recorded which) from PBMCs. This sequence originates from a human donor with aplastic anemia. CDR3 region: CASSPAGTHEKLFF. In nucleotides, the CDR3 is TGTGCCAGTAGTCCGGCCGGGACTCATGAAAAACTGTTTTTT. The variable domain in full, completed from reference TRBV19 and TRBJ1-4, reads DGGITQSPKYLFRKEGQNVTLSCEQNLNHDAMYWYRQDPGQGLRLIYYSQIVNDFQKGDIAEGYSVSREKKESFPLTVTSAQKNPTAFYLCASSPAGTHEKLFFGSGTQLSVL.